What follows are 8 T cell receptor beta chains derived from one specimen sequenced in a study of T cell responses to AZD1222 COVID-19 vaccine. Assay used: immunoSEQ multiplex PCR; TCRdb lists only in-frame clones, some missing. The table lists just over 150,000 clones, approximately 90% of them singletons. The sample here was peripheral blood, taken after recovery from COVID-19. The receptors were gathered from an adult who had recovered from COVID-19.

This rearrangement joins TRBV5-6 to TRBJ2-4, with 7 nucleotides matching TRBD1. V lost 3 bases to trimming and J lost 1 base; unmatched junction nucleotides: 4. Germline V lookup: CDR1 SGHDT, CDR2 YYEEEE. The CDR3 is 15 residues long. This chain's CDR3 is CASSSLTGAKNIQYF. The DNA for the CDR3 is TGTGCCAGCAGCTCGCTGACAGGGGCCAAAAACATTCAGTACTTC.

The chain links TRBV20-1 to TRBJ2-7, with 8 bases identical to TRBD2. The germline gives CDR1 DFQATT, CDR2 SNEGSKA (reference sequence). The CDR3 runs 16 residues. V was pared by 3 bases and J by 6 bases, with 16 bases of the junction left unmatched. The CDR3 spells CSASAQSGSPSAEQYF. The DNA of the CDR3 is TGCAGTGCTAGTGCCCAGAGCGGGAGTCCCTCCGCCGAGCAGTACTTC.

V gene TRBV6-2 or TRBV6-3 combines with J gene TRBJ1-1; D gene ambiguous. V was shortened by 4 bases and J by 1 base, with 4 bases between the two germline ends. The germline V gene encodes CDR1 MNHEY and CDR2 SVGEGT. This CDR3 has 12 amino acids. The CDR3 spells CASSWANTEAFF. The CDR3 DNA reads TGTGCCAGCAGTTGGGCGAACACTGAAGCTTTCTTT.

V is TRBV9 and J is TRBJ2-3; 8 bases line up with TRBD1. This CDR3 is built from 16 residues. Germline loops: CDR1 SGDLS, CDR2 YYNGEE. V gave up 3 bases and J gave up 3 bases; unmatched junction bases: 9. The CDR3 here is CASSAVPGQDTDTQYF. DNA for the CDR3: TGTGCCAGCAGCGCTGTCCCGGGACAGGATACAGATACGCAGTATTTT.

The rearrangement joins TRBV5-6 to TRBJ2-7, with D possibly matching TRBD2 (6 bases). This CDR3 region has 16 residues. V was pared by 0 bases and J by 0 bases, with 13 bases between. Germline V gene sequence: CDR1 SGHDT, CDR2 YYEEEE. The CDR3 bases are TGTGCCAGCAGCTTGGTGCCAGCGGGCACCTCCTACGAGCAGTACTTC. It codes for CASSLVPAGTSYEQYF.

This sequence joins TRBV29-1 and TRBJ2-3; D unresolved. Germline loops: CDR1 SQVTM, CDR2 ANQGSEA. There are 12 residues in the CDR3. V was pared by 5 bases and J by 3 bases, with 9 bases between. Here the CDR3 reads CSVSTGTDTQYF. CDR3 nucleotides: TGCAGCGTTTCTACCGGGACAGATACGCAGTATTTT.

This chain uses TRBV19 with TRBJ2-1; D may be TRBD2 (6 bases). The germline gives CDR1 LNHDA, CDR2 SQIVND (reference sequence). V lost 7 bases to trimming and J lost 0 bases, with 16 bases between them. The CDR3 loop spans 16 amino acids. The DNA for the CDR3 is TGTGCCAGTAACCCCCGTAGCGGTAGCTCCTACAATGAGCAGTTCTTC. It is translated as CASNPRSGSSYNEQFF. Full variable domain (outside the CDR3, taken from reference TRBV19 and TRBJ2-1): DGGITQSPKYLFRKEGQNVTLSCEQNLNHDAMYWYRQDPGQGLRLIYYSQIVNDFQKGDIAEGYSVSREKKESFPLTVTSAQKNPTAFYLCASNPRSGSSYNEQFFGPGTRLTVL.

This clone was detected a few times. The chain combines TRBV7-9 with TRBJ1-2; D is possibly TRBD1 (5 bases). The germline V gene has CDR1 SEHNR and CDR2 FQNEAQ (reference sequence). Trimming cost V 0 bases and J 8 bases, with 10 bases left between them. CDR3 length: 13 residues. CDR3 coding DNA: TGTGCCAGCAGCTTAGCCCAGGGTTACGGCTACACCTTC. The encoded protein is CASSLAQGYGYTF.